Below are 20 T cell receptor beta chains sequenced from a single sample in a study of T-cell memory formation after mild COVID-19. TCRdb ran MiXCR on the 5' RACE reads and lists one entry per CDR3 protein. The sample yields about 560,000 distinct CDR3 sequences, about 22% seen once. The specimen sequenced was PBMCs or a T cell subset sorted from them (not recorded which). All receptors derive from an adult woman who had mild COVID-19 (a few samples of this study predate the infection). Cell type and time point are not known.

This clonotype turned up a few times. The chain links TRBV20-1 to TRBJ2-7, with 9 bases that match TRBD2. V lost 1 base, J lost 4 bases, and 14 bases stayed unmatched. The CDR3 totals 17 residues. CDR1 is DFQATT and CDR2 is SNEGSKA in the germline V gene (reference sequence). As DNA, the CDR3 is TGCAGTGCTAGAGTTCCTGAGCGTAGTAGCGGGAGATACGAGCAGTACTTC. This sequence encodes CSARVPERSSGRYEQYF.

The DNA for the CDR3 is TGTGCCAGCGGCCCTGGGGGCTACACCTTC. This gives the protein CASGPGGYTF. The J gene is TRBJ1-2, the V gene TRBV7-2, with unresolved D. CDR1 is SGHTA, CDR2 FQGNSA, per germline. Between the trimmed V and J ends, which lost 8 bases and 8 bases, there was a span of 9 bases. The CDR3 loop spans 10 amino acids.

The V call is TRBV15, the J call TRBJ1-2; D unresolved. Germline loops: CDR1 LNHNV, CDR2 YYDKDF (reference sequence). CDR3 length: 15 amino acids. With 0 bases removed from V and 8 bases from J, the gap between germline ends came to 16 bases. Written as DNA, the CDR3 is TGTGCCACCAGCAGAGAAGCGCTGTCTGGTCAGGGCTACACCTTC. Protein product: CATSREALSGQGYTF.

This clonotype was detected a few times. V gene TRBV7-3 combines with J gene TRBJ2-3; no clear D gene. The CDR3 is made up of 13 amino acids. V dropped 5 bases and J dropped 4 bases, with 10 bases sitting between them. Germline loops: CDR1 SGHTA, CDR2 FQGTGA. The CDR3 sequence is CASSGLGADTQYF. For the CDR3, the DNA is TGTGCCAGCAGCGGATTGGGCGCAGATACGCAGTATTTT.

This clonotype was observed a handful of times. This sequence joins TRBV6-5 and TRBJ2-2; D might be TRBD2 (7 bases). The V gene lost 6 bases and the J gene lost 7 bases, with 15 bases spanning the gap. Germline CDR1 is MNHEY and CDR2 is SVGAGI. This CDR3 spans 14 amino acids. The CDR3 here is CASRRGGGDGELFF. CDR3 bases: TGTGCCAGCAGGAGAGGGGGAGGGGACGGGGAGCTGTTTTTT.

This clonotype came up many times. V is TRBV18 and J is TRBJ1-1; TRBD1 agrees at 8 bases. Germline V gene sequence: CDR1 KGHSH, CDR2 LQKENI. Losses at the gene ends were 2 bases for V and 1 base for J; bases not matched to a gene: 6. The CDR3 consists of 16 residues. CDR3 sequence: CASSPDRGIPNTEAFF. As DNA, the CDR3 is TGTGCCAGCTCACCAGACAGGGGCATTCCGAACACTGAAGCTTTCTTT.

The chain links TRBV5-1 to TRBJ2-7; 10 bases fit TRBD1. This CDR3 contains 14 residues. J lost 3 bases, V lost 6 bases, and 6 bases had no gene match. From germline, CDR1 is SGHRS and CDR2 YFSETQ. The CDR3: CASNRDRGGYEQYF. In DNA form, the CDR3 reads TGCGCCAGCAACCGGGACAGGGGCGGCTACGAGCAGTACTTC.

This sequence joins TRBV25-1 and TRBJ2-7, with D perhaps TRBD1 (5 bases). This CDR3 has 12 amino acids. Trimming left V 4 bases short and J 3 bases short, with 7 bases between. Looked up from germline, CDR1 is MGHDK and CDR2 is SYGVNS. This CDR3 is CASSGGRYEQYF. The CDR3, as DNA: TGTGCCAGCAGTGGGGGCCGCTACGAGCAGTACTTC.

This clonotype has just a few counts. The gene calls are TRBV11-2 and TRBJ2-3; no clear D gene. The CDR3 totals 14 residues. Germline V gives CDR1 SGHAT, CDR2 FQNNGV. Trimming stripped 1 base from V and 6 bases from J, with 11 bases between. CDR3 in amino acids: CASSLGFPPDTQYF. Here the CDR3 DNA reads TGTGCCAGCAGCTTAGGTTTCCCTCCGGATACGCAGTATTTT. The full variable domain, completed using reference TRBV11-2 and TRBJ2-3, is EAGVAQSPRYKIIEKRQSVAFWCNPISGHATLYWYQQILGQGPKLLIQFQNNGVVDDSQLPKDRFSAERLKGVDSTLKIQPAKLEDSAVYLCASSLGFPPDTQYFGPGTRLTVL.

The chain carries TRBV2 and TRBJ2-7, with no clear D. Trimming shortened V by 0 bases and J by 3 bases, and 12 bases separated the two germline ends. Germline V gives CDR1 SNHLY, CDR2 FYNNEI. The CDR3 extends over 15 amino acids. CDR3 nucleotide sequence: TGTGCCAGCAGTGAAGCCCAATCATATGGCTACGAGCAGTACTTC. Its protein is CASSEAQSYGYEQYF.

The gene calls are TRBV27 and TRBJ2-2; either TRBD1 or TRBD2 may fit D (5 bases each). This CDR3 is built from 16 residues. Germline V lookup: CDR1 MNHEY, CDR2 SMNVEV (reference sequence). Trimming left V 4 bases short and J 1 base short, with 13 bases between. In nucleotides, the CDR3 is TGTGCCAGCAGTTCCCCTGGGGGAAGGAACACCGGGGAGCTGTTTTTT. This codes for CASSSPGGRNTGELFF.

In its sample, this clonotype was seen a few times. The genes are TRBV3-1 and TRBJ1-1; D uncertain. Germline lookup yields CDR1 LGHDT and CDR2 YNNKEL (reference sequence). V shed 8 bases and J shed 0 bases, with 10 bases lying between them. This CDR3 has 13 amino acids. As DNA, the CDR3 is TGTGCCAGCGCGGCGCGTCTGAACACTGAAGCTTTCTTT. The encoded protein is CASAARLNTEAFF.

This clonotype occurred a few times. The CDR3 reads CSASSTASGESTETQYF. The CDR3 coding sequence is TGCAGTGCTAGTTCGACGGCTAGCGGGGAGAGTACGGAGACCCAGTACTTC. The rearrangement links TRBV20-1 to TRBJ2-5, with 9 bases that match TRBD2. Germline V lookup: CDR1 DFQATT, CDR2 SNEGSKA (reference sequence). The CDR3 totals 17 residues. The ends lost 3 bases at V and 5 bases at J; junction bases unmatched: 16.

This CDR3 reads CASSWGLGPGQGATDTQYF. In nucleotides, the CDR3 is TGTGCCAGCAGTTGGGGCTTAGGTCCTGGACAGGGGGCAACAGATACGCAGTATTTT. The V and J genes are TRBV12-3 or TRBV12-4 and TRBJ2-3; 11 bases agree with TRBD1. CDR3 length: 19 residues. V trimming: 4 bases; J trimming: 3 bases; junction bases outside the gene matches: 15.

The gene calls are TRBV9 and TRBJ2-7, with TRBD1 matching 7 bases. V was clipped by 0 bases and J by 2 bases; unmatched bases: 5. The germline V gene has CDR1 SGDLS and CDR2 YYNGEE. The CDR3 contains 15 residues. The DNA for the CDR3 is TGTGCCAGCAGCGTAGACGACAGGGCGACCTACGAGCAGTACTTC. Translation gives CASSVDDRATYEQYF.

The rearrangement links TRBV4-3 to TRBJ2-1; 12 bases agree with TRBD2. CDR1 and CDR2 from the germline V gene are LGHNA and YSLEER. This CDR3 is 17 amino acids long. Germline trimming cut 3 bases from V and 10 bases from J; bases unmatched to any gene: 13. CDR3 region: CASSQDQTSGSVGEQFF. In nucleotides, the CDR3 is TGCGCCAGCAGCCAGGACCAGACTAGCGGGAGTGTTGGAGAGCAGTTCTTC.

The chain links TRBV9 to TRBJ1-6; 10 bases line up with TRBD1. Germline assignment: CDR1 SGDLS and CDR2 YYNGEE. CDR3 size: 14 residues. V lost 7 bases and J lost 5; bases outside the gene matches: 3. The CDR3 protein is CASGTGENNSPLHF. Here the CDR3 DNA reads TGTGCCAGCGGGACAGGGGAGAATAATTCACCCCTCCACTTT.

This clonotype was counted a few times. The V call is TRBV24-1, the J call TRBJ2-1; unclear D gene. The CDR3 contains 16 residues. The germline CDR1 and CDR2 sequences are KGHDR and SFDVKD. The V end was cut by 3 bases, the J end by 0 bases, with 11 bases between. CDR3 in amino acids: CATSDRGLSSYNEQFF. The CDR3 DNA sequence: TGTGCCACCAGTGATCGCGGATTGAGCTCCTACAATGAGCAGTTCTTC.

The genes are TRBV12-3 or TRBV12-4 and TRBJ2-1; TRBD2 matches 11 bases. V gave up 5 bases and J gave up 14 bases; unmatched junction bases: 5. CDR3 length equals 12 residues. CDR3 nucleotide sequence: TGTGCCAGCAGTCTTAGCGGGGGGGCTGAGTTCTTC. This encodes CASSLSGGAEFF.

The chain couples TRBV9 to TRBJ2-3, with 7 bases that match TRBD2. The CDR3 is 17 amino acids. The ends lost 1 base at V and 1 base at J; junction bases unmatched: 9. Germline values: CDR1 SGDLS, CDR2 YYNGEE. CDR3: CASSVRDLAERTDTQYF. Here the CDR3 DNA reads TGTGCCAGCAGCGTACGGGATCTAGCGGAGCGCACAGATACGCAGTATTTT.